This T cell receptor beta chain was retrieved from a study of blood T cells in healthy people across ages. This clonotype was detected only once. A sample-barcoded 5' primer and a J-beta primer mix were used in a second PCR of roughly 7 to 11 cycles. TCRdb independently ran MiXCR on the 5' RACE reads; one entry per CDR3 protein. This sample has roughly 1,100,000 distinct CDR3 sequences, with around 25% found just once. The V gene lost 6 bases and the J gene lost 5 bases, with 17 bases spanning the gap. Germline CDR1 reads SGHRS; CDR2 reads YFSETQ. The CDR3 has 14 residues. The sample was also linked to a second study, of T cells of mothers and their children. Turning to that study: Three healthy Caucasian mothers and their six children donated.

The J gene is TRBJ2-5, the V gene TRBV5-1; possibly TRBD2 for D (5 bases). The sample taken for sequencing was blood. The sequence came from a girl aged 2 to 10 in good health. The CDR3 protein is CASTLGGSGETQYF. The CDR3 DNA follows: TGCGCCAGCACCTTAGGAGGATCTGGGGAGACCCAGTACTTC.